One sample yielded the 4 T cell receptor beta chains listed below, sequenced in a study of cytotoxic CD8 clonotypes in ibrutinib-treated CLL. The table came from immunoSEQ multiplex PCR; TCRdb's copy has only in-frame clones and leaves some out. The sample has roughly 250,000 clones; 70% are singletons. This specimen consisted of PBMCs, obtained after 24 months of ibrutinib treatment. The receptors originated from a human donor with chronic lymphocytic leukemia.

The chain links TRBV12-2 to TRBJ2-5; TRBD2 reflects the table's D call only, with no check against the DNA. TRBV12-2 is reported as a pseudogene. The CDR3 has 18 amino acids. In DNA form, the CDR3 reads TGTGCAAGTCGCTTCGCCGGGACTAGCGGGAGGGCCCGAGAGACCCAGTACTTC. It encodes CASRFAGTSGRARETQYF.

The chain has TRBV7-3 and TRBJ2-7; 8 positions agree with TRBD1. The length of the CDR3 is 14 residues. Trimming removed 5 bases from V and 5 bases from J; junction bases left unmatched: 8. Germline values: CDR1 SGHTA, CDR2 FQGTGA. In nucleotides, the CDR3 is TGTGCCAGCAGCCAAACAGGGGGTACGGACGAGCAGTACTTC. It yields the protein CASSQTGGTDEQYF.

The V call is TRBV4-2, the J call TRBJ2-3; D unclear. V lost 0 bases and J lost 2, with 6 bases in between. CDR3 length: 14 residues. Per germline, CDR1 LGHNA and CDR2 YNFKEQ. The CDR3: CASSQDDPTDTQYF. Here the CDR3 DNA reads TGTGCCAGCAGCCAAGATGACCCCACAGATACGCAGTATTTT.

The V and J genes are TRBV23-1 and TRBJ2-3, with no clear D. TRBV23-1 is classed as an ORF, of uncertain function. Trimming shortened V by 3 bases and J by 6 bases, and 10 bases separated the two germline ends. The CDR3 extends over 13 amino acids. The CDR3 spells CASSQPNTDTQYF. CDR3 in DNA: TGCGCCAGCAGTCAGCCGAATACGGATACGCAGTATTTT.